This T cell receptor (beta chain) was sequenced for a study of T cells after yellow fever vaccination. Overall study findings and caveats: CD4 and CD8 compartments shared a small share of clonotypes, likely from convergent recombination.

Template-switching 5'RACE yielded the TCR cDNA; a universal primer site and UMIs were added in the process. MiXCR, run by TCRdb on the 5' RACE reads, gives a single entry per CDR3 protein. The sample shows hundreds of thousands of distinct CDR3 sequences, about 12% of them seen only once. Trimming took 5 bases from V and 6 from J, leaving 14 bases between them. The CDR3 spans 13 residues. Looked up from germline, CDR1 is SGHTA and CDR2 is FQGNSA. This clonotype was observed a handful of times. Its antigen remains unknown. V usage is TRBV7-2 and J usage is TRBJ2-7; weak D call: TRBD2 (6 bases). The receptor comes from a young man who received the YFV17D yellow fever vaccine. The input for sequencing was PBMCs, taken on the day of the yellow fever booster vaccination. CDR3 in DNA: TGTGCCAGCAGCCCCGGGGGTATCGGCGAGCAGTACTTC. Residues: CASSPGGIGEQYF.